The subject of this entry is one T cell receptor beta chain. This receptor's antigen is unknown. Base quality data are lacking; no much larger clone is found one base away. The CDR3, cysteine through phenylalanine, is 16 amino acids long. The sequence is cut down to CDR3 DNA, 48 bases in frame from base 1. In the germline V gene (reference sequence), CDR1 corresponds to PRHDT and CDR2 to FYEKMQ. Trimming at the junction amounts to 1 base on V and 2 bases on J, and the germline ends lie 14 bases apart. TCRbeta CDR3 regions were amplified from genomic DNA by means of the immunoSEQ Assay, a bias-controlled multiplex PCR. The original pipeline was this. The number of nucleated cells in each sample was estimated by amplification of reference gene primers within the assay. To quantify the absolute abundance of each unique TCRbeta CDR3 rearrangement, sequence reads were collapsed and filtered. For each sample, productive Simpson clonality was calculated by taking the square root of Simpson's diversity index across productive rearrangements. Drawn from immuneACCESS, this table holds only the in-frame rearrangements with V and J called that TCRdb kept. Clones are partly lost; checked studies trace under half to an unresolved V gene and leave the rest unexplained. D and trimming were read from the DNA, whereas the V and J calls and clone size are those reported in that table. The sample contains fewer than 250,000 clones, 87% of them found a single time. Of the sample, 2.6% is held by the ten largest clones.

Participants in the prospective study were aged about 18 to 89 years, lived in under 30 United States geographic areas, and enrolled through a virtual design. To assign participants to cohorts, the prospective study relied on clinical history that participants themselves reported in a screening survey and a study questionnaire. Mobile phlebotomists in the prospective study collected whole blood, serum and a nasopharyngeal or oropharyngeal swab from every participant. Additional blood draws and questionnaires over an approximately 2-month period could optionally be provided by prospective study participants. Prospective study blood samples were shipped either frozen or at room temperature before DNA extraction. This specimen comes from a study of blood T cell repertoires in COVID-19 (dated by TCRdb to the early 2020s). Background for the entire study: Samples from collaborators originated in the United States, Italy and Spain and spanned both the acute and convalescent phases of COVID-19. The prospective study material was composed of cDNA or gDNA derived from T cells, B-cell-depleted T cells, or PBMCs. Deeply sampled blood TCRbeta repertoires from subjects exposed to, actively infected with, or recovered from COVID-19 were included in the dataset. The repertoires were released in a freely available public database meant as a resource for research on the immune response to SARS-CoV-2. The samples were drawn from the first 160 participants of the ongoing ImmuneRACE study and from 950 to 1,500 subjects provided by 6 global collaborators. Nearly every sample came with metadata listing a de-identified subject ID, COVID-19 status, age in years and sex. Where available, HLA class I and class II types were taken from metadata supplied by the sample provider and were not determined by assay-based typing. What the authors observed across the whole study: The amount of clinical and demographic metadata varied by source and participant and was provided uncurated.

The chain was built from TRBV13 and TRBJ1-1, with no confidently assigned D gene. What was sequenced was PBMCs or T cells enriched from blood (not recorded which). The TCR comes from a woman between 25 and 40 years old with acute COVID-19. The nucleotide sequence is TGTGCCAGCAGCTTAGAACCCCCCCGGGTCAACACTGAAGCTTTCTTT. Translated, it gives CASSLEPPRVNTEAFF.